This TCR beta chain was recorded in a study of human T cells and chemical hapten exposure. CDR1 is SGHVS, CDR2 FNYEAQ, per germline. The V gene lost 2 bases and the J gene lost 5 bases, with 6 bases spanning the gap. The CDR3 has 13 amino acids. As the library was built, unique molecular identifiers were attached to individual cDNA molecules. In the authors' workflow: The number of TCRs in each sample had a median of approximately 99,000 and spanned about 23,224 to 700,000. TCRdb processed the reads anew with MiXCR; each CDR3 protein has one entry. The V and J calls shown here were made by TCRdb, not taken from the authors' results. Of around 120,000 distinct CDR3 sequences in the sample, 6.5% to 10% were seen once. The authors extracted total RNA from unfractionated whole blood.

The sequenced sample was whole blood. The chain is built from TRBV7-6 and TRBJ2-2, with D possibly being TRBD2 (5 bases). This sequence originates from a human donor in good health. Some clones in this sample may be carry-over from other donors' samples. This CDR3 is CASSLRGTGELFF. DNA for the CDR3: TGTGCCAGCAGCTTACGGGGAACCGGGGAGCTGTTTTTT.